A selection of T cell receptor beta chains follows, all from one sample in a study of cytomegalovirus exposure and HLA in healthy donors. TCRdb's copy holds only in-frame clones and misses some; the assay was immunoSEQ multiplex PCR. The repertoire holds 250,000 to 350,000 clones, approximately 86% seen once, with 0.9% to 1% in the top ten. The specimen sequenced was PBMCs. These receptors all come from a man aged 25 to 40 in good health and CMV-seronegative. CDR3s include the opening cysteine and the closing phenylalanine or tryptophan. Fields, in order: V gene, D gene, J gene, clone size, CDR3 DNA, CDR3 protein. A D gene is named only where the DNA matches it firmly. Where a row states a size, it is once, few, many or the class of an expanded clone; other rows omit it.

TRBV6-5	TRBD1	TRBJ1-6	NA	TGTGCCAGCAGTTACTCGAGGACAGGGACGGCACCCCTCCACTTT	CASSYSRTGTAPLHF
TRBV5-1	TRBD1	TRBJ1-2	NA	TGCGCCAGCAGCCTGCAAACAGGGGAGATGGATGGCTACACCTTC	CASSLQTGEMDGYTF
TRBV2	NA	TRBJ2-7	few	TGTGCCAGCAGTCTACAGGGAAAAGGCTACGAGCAGTACTTC	CASSLQGKGYEQYF
TRBV19	NA	TRBJ2-5	few	TGTGCCAGTAGTACAACGGGACTGAGGGTCCAGTACTTC	CASSTTGLRVQYF
TRBV5-1	NA	TRBJ2-7	NA	TGCGCCAGCAGCGTGACAGCCCCTACTTCCTACGAGCAGTACTTC	CASSVTAPTSYEQYF
TRBV11-3	TRBD1	TRBJ1-2	NA	TGTGCCAGCCCTCCAGGGGGCCGTGGCTACACCTTC	CASPPGGRGYTF
TRBV6-1	TRBD1	TRBJ2-3	NA	TGTGCCAGCAGCGCTCCGGGACAGGGGACAGATACGCAGTATTTT	CASSAPGQGTDTQYF
TRBV7-8	NA	TRBJ2-7	NA	TGTGCCAGCAGTGGCAGGATCCCCTACGAGCAGTACTTC	CASSGRIPYEQYF
TRBV11-2	NA	TRBJ1-1	NA	TGTGCCAGCAGCCCCGGGAGTTACACTGAAGCTTTCTTT	CASSPGSYTEAFF
TRBV5-6	NA	TRBJ2-2	NA	TGTGCCAGCAGCTTGGGAACCCTAGACACCGGGGAGCTGTTTTTT	CASSLGTLDTGELFF
TRBV5-1	TRBD1	TRBJ2-7	NA	TGCGCCAGCAGCCCGGAAGGACAGGCATACGAGCAGTACTTC	CASSPEGQAYEQYF
TRBV4-1	NA	TRBJ2-3	NA	TGCGCCAGCAGCCACCCCGTGGGGCCAGATACGCAGTATTTT	CASSHPVGPDTQYF
TRBV19	NA	TRBJ2-3	NA	TGTGCCAGTAGTATGCAGGAGGGCACAGATACGCAGTATTTT	CASSMQEGTDTQYF
TRBV5-1	NA	TRBJ2-4	NA	TGCGCCAGCAGCCCGGTCGTAACGGGATCGGGCAAAAACATTCAGTACTTC	CASSPVVTGSGKNIQYF
TRBV9	NA	TRBJ1-1	NA	TGTGCCAGCACCCCGGGGGGCAGCTTGAACACTGAAGCTTTCTTT	CASTPGGSLNTEAFF
TRBV5-6	NA	TRBJ2-3	NA	TGTGCCAGCAGCTTGGCGGCAGATACGCAGTATTTT	CASSLAADTQYF
TRBV2	NA	TRBJ1-1	NA	TGTGCCAGCACCACCTTAGTGGCTTTCTTT	CASTTLVAFF
TRBV27	TRBD1	TRBJ1-2	NA	TGTGCCAGCAGTTTGAGGGGGCGCGGGAATGGCTACACCTTC	CASSLRGRGNGYTF
TRBV5-6	NA	TRBJ1-4	NA	TGTGCCAGCAGCTCCGATGAAAAACTGTTTTTT	CASSSDEKLFF
TRBV2	TRBD2	TRBJ2-7	once	TGTGCCAGCAGTGAACCGGGGGGGCTAAACTACGAGCAGTACTTC	CASSEPGGLNYEQYF
TRBV6-5	NA	TRBJ1-2	NA	TGTGCCAGCAGTTACTCACAATCATTTAGAGGCGGCTACACCTTC	CASSYSQSFRGGYTF
TRBV20-1	NA	TRBJ2-7	NA	TGCAGTGCTTGGGCTTCCTACGAGCAGTACTTC	CSAWASYEQYF
TRBV27	TRBD1	TRBJ2-3	NA	TGTGCCAGCAGTTCCCGGGACAGACCCACAGATACGCAGTATTTT	CASSSRDRPTDTQYF
TRBV25-1	NA	TRBJ1-4	NA	TGTGCCAGCAGTGGCGCGGCGGGGATAAATGAAAAACTGTTTTTT	CASSGAAGINEKLFF
TRBV2	NA	TRBJ1-5	few	TGTGCCAGCAGCCCCAGGGGTTCCAATCAGCCCCAGCATTTT	CASSPRGSNQPQHF
TRBV27	TRBD2	TRBJ2-5	once	TGTGCCACCCGGGGGGGGCCGCTCAGAAACCAAGAGACCCAGTACTTC	CATRGGPLRNQETQYF
TRBV18	NA	TRBJ1-5	NA	TGTGCCAGCTCACCGAACAAAAATAGCAATCAGCCCCAGCATTTT	CASSPNKNSNQPQHF
TRBV5-5	NA	TRBJ1-6	NA	TGTGCCAGCAGCTTTGATTACAGGGCCTCGTATAATTCACCCCTCCACTTT	CASSFDYRASYNSPLHF
TRBV7-2	TRBD1	TRBJ1-2	NA	TGTGCCAGCAGCTCGCGGGACAGCAGGAATGGCTACACCTTC	CASSSRDSRNGYTF
TRBV18	TRBD1	TRBJ2-5	NA	TGTGCCAGCTCACCACAGGGGGCCGTGGAGACCCAGTACTTC	CASSPQGAVETQYF
TRBV19	TRBD1	TRBJ1-1	NA	TGTGCCAGTAGGCCGGGGGGAGGGACAGGGACCACTGAAGCTTTCTTT	CASRPGGGTGTTEAFF
TRBV7-2	NA	TRBJ2-5	NA	TGTGCCAGCAGCTTATCGGGGTTTCAAGAGACCCAGTACTTC	CASSLSGFQETQYF
TRBV6-5	TRBD1	TRBJ1-4	NA	TGTGCCAGCAGTTATCAGGGGGCTTCTAATGAAAAACTGTTTTTT	CASSYQGASNEKLFF
TRBV7-2	NA	TRBJ2-7	few	TGTGCCAGCAGAGGAGCTACCTACGAGCAGTACTTC	CASRGATYEQYF